One sample yielded the 30 T cell receptor beta chains listed below, sequenced in a study of shared clonotypes between healthy human individuals. TCRdb's table, derived via immunoSEQ multiplex PCR, lists solely in-frame clones and lacks some. The table shows 630,000 or so clones, with roughly 98% occurring only once. CD45RO-negative, CCR7-selected cells formed the naive CD8 fraction, which excluded terminally differentiated effector memory CD45RA+ cells. Sequencing was carried out using naive CD8+ T cells sorted from blood. These receptors were taken from a young man in good health.

The V gene is TRBV5-4, the J gene TRBJ2-2, with TRBD2 matching over 11 bases. Germline V CDR1 and CDR2: SGHNT, YYREEE (reference sequence). This CDR3 has 17 amino acids. The junction had 6 bases not matched to a gene; V was cut back by 4 bases and J by 1 base. The DNA of the CDR3 is TGTGCCAGCAGCCCGGCAGGGACTAGCGGGAACACCGGGGAGCTGTTTTTT. This sequence encodes CASSPAGTSGNTGELFF.

J is TRBJ2-2 and V is TRBV5-1; possible D gene TRBD1, 5 bases. Germline V gene sequence: CDR1 SGHRS, CDR2 YFSETQ. V gave up 0 bases and J gave up 5 bases, with 11 bases separating them. The CDR3 contains 15 residues. The CDR3 here is CASSLEQGRTGELFF. In DNA form, the CDR3 reads TGCGCCAGCAGCTTGGAGCAGGGTAGGACCGGGGAGCTGTTTTTT.

V usage is TRBV6-6 and J usage is TRBJ2-2, with TRBD1 as a possible D gene (5 bases). V was clipped by 5 bases and J by 5 bases, with 12 bases between them. The CDR3 extends over 14 amino acids. Germline loops: CDR1 MNHNY, CDR2 SVGAGI (reference sequence). CDR3 nucleotide sequence: TGTGCCAGCAGTCTATATCAGGGAACCGGGGAGCTGTTTTTT. Protein: CASSLYQGTGELFF.

This chain uses TRBV27 with TRBJ1-5; no clear D gene. V lost 3 bases, J lost 0 bases, and 9 bases lay in between. The CDR3 loop spans 15 amino acids. Germline V gene sequence: CDR1 MNHEY, CDR2 SMNVEV (reference sequence). CDR3 in DNA: TGTGCCAGCAGTTTCACGGGCCATAGCAATCAGCCCCAGCATTTT. Protein sequence: CASSFTGHSNQPQHF.

The CDR3 DNA reads as TGCGCCAGCAGCGACACCCAAGAGACCCAGTACTTC. Translated: CASSDTQETQYF. This chain joins TRBV5-1 and TRBJ2-5; D not resolved. Germline assignment: CDR1 SGHRS and CDR2 YFSETQ. This CDR3 has 12 amino acids. V was cut by 4 bases and J by 1 base, with 5 bases left in between. Looking up the rest from reference TRBV5-1 and TRBJ2-5 gives the full variable domain: KAGVTQTPRYLIKTRGQQVTLSCSPISGHRSVSWYQQTPGQGLQFLFEYFSETQRNKGNFPGRFSGRQFSNSRSEMNVSTLELGDSALYLCASSDTQETQYFGPGTRLLVL.

This chain uses TRBV13 with TRBJ2-3; 13 bases align to TRBD2. Germline V gene sequence: CDR1 PRHDT, CDR2 FYEKMQ (reference sequence). This CDR3 region has 15 residues. The junction had 4 bases not matched to a gene; V was cut back by 6 bases and J by 4 bases. The CDR3 is CASSGLAGDPDTQYF. Here the CDR3 DNA reads TGTGCCAGCAGTGGACTAGCGGGAGACCCAGATACGCAGTATTTT.

The rearrangement links TRBV27 to TRBJ2-3, with 10 bases that match TRBD2. J gave up 6 bases and V 6 bases, and 6 bases lay outside the gene matches. Germline V gives CDR1 MNHEY, CDR2 SMNVEV (reference sequence). The CDR3 extends over 14 amino acids. The CDR3 region is CASRKAGGEDTQYF. The CDR3 DNA follows: TGTGCCAGCAGGAAAGCGGGGGGGGAGGATACGCAGTATTTT.

V gene TRBV6-5 combines with J gene TRBJ1-1, with D possibly TRBD1 on 6 matching bases. Germline CDR1 MNHEY, CDR2 SVGAGI. The CDR3 totals 15 residues. V lost 5 bases and J lost 0, with 13 bases in between. In DNA form, the CDR3 reads TGTGCCAGCAGTATAGGAGGGGGGATGAACACTGAAGCTTTCTTT. Encoded protein: CASSIGGGMNTEAFF.

CDR3 amino acids: CSASPSGTDTQYF. CDR3 DNA sequence: TGCAGCGCCTCCCCATCAGGCACAGATACGCAGTATTTT. The J gene is TRBJ2-3, the V gene TRBV29-1; D is unclear. V shed 7 bases and J shed 1 base, with 12 bases lying between them. CDR1 is SQVTM, CDR2 ANQGSEA, per germline. This CDR3 region has 13 residues.

V and J are TRBV28 and TRBJ1-5; weak D call: TRBD1 (5 bases). Trimming took off 5 bases at V and 7 bases at J, with 18 bases between the two ends. The germline V gene has CDR1 MDHEN and CDR2 SYDVKM. The CDR3 is 15 amino acids. The CDR3 DNA follows: TGTGCCAGCAGTCCTACAGGTGGAGGAGTCCAGCCCCAGCATTTT. Its translation is CASSPTGGGVQPQHF. Variable domain in full (rest from reference TRBV28 and TRBJ1-5): DVKVTQSSRYLVKRTGEKVFLECVQDMDHENMFWYRQDPGLGLRLIYFSYDVKMKEKGDIPEGYSVSREKKERFSLILESASTNQTSMYLCASSPTGGGVQPQHFGDGTRLSIL.

The CDR3 loop is CASSRPDRVDSYEQYF. The CDR3 nucleotides are TGTGCCAGCAGTCGCCCTGACAGGGTCGATTCCTACGAGCAGTACTTC. This chain connects TRBV7-9 to TRBJ2-7; the match to TRBD1 covers 7 bases. Germline CDR1 is SEHNR and CDR2 is FQNEAQ (reference sequence). J lost 1 base, V lost 6 bases, and 12 bases had no gene match. There are 16 residues in the CDR3.

This chain links TRBV9 with TRBJ2-3; no clear D. V was cut by 1 base and J by 2 bases, with 11 bases left in between. Looked up from germline, CDR1 is SGDLS and CDR2 is YYNGEE. CDR3 length: 15 residues. The CDR3 region is CASSVFSRVTDTQYF. CDR3 bases: TGTGCCAGCAGCGTATTCTCCCGCGTCACAGATACGCAGTATTTT.

The gene calls are TRBV7-7 and TRBJ2-7, with D possibly being TRBD1 or TRBD2 (5 bases each). The V end was cut by 5 bases, the J end by 6 bases, with 14 bases between. CDR1 and CDR2 (germline): SSHAT, FNYEAQ (reference sequence). CDR3 length equals 13 residues. CDR3 protein: CASSMGEQGEQYF. CDR3 DNA sequence: TGTGCCAGCAGCATGGGGGAGCAAGGCGAGCAGTACTTC. Supplemented by reference TRBV7-7 and TRBJ2-7, the full variable domain reads GAGVSQSPRYKVTKRGQDVTLRCDPISSHATLYWYQQALGQGPEFLTYFNYEAQPDKSGLPSDRFSAERPEGSISTLTIQRTEQRDSAMYRCASSMGEQGEQYFGPGTRLTVT.

The genes are TRBV5-6 and TRBJ2-7, with 9 bases that match TRBD1. Per germline, CDR1 SGHDT and CDR2 YYEEEE. The CDR3 has 14 amino acids. Trimming took 2 bases from V and 5 from J; bases not matched to a gene: 5. CDR3 protein: CASSFGTGIHEQYF. In nucleotides, the CDR3 is TGTGCCAGCAGCTTCGGGACAGGGATCCACGAGCAGTACTTC.

The chain carries TRBV10-3 and TRBJ2-2, with 10 bases lining up with TRBD1. CDR1 and CDR2 (germline): ENHRY, SYGVKD. The CDR3 runs 14 residues. The J segment lost 6 bases and the V segment lost 4 bases, leaving 2 bases of the junction unmatched. CDR3 amino acids: CAISGQGAAGELFF. Written as DNA, the CDR3 is TGTGCCATCAGTGGACAGGGGGCAGCCGGGGAGCTGTTTTTT.

The chain combines TRBV9 with TRBJ2-7; tentatively, D is TRBD1 (6 bases). Germline CDR1 reads SGDLS; CDR2 reads YYNGEE. Trimming removed 4 bases from V and 0 bases from J, with 11 bases in between. The CDR3 runs to 14 residues. CDR3 residues: CASSPAGVSYEQYF. The CDR3 region has the DNA TGTGCCAGCAGCCCGGCAGGGGTCTCCTACGAGCAGTACTTC.

The rearrangement links TRBV5-1 to TRBJ2-7, with 7 bases aligning to TRBD2. V lost 4 bases and J lost 3; bases outside the gene matches: 10. Germline loops: CDR1 SGHRS, CDR2 YFSETQ. The CDR3 is 15 residues long. CDR3 loop: CASSDGPSGSYEQYF. DNA for the CDR3: TGCGCCAGCAGCGACGGGCCTAGCGGCAGCTACGAGCAGTACTTC.

The V and J genes are TRBV30 and TRBJ2-1; 8 nucleotides line up with TRBD1. This CDR3 is 13 amino acids long. V shed 7 bases and J 7 bases; nucleotides not matched to a gene: 9. Germline V CDR1 and CDR2: GTSNPN, SVGIG (reference sequence). In nucleotides, the CDR3 is TGTGCCTTCGGACAGGGAGGACTTAATGAGCAGTTCTTC. Its protein is CAFGQGGLNEQFF.

The chain uses TRBV27 and TRBJ2-7, with D possibly TRBD1 on 6 matching bases. In germline, CDR1 is MNHEY, CDR2 SMNVEV (reference sequence). V was cut by 2 bases and J by 4 bases, with 15 bases left in between. The CDR3 runs to 15 residues. The CDR3 reads CASSLRGHSRYEQYF. The CDR3 DNA sequence: TGTGCCAGCAGTTTACGGGGACACAGTCGGTACGAGCAGTACTTC.

The chain has TRBV6-1 and TRBJ2-2; D is unclear. The CDR3 runs 13 residues. V dropped 7 bases and J dropped 0 bases, with 6 bases sitting between them. CDR1 is MNHNS, CDR2 SASEGT, per germline. The CDR3 loop reads CASIGPNTGELFF. As DNA, the CDR3 is TGTGCCAGCATCGGACCGAACACCGGGGAGCTGTTTTTT.

V is TRBV9 and J is TRBJ2-3; D call uncertain. Looked up from germline, CDR1 is SGDLS and CDR2 is YYNGEE. This CDR3 spans 16 amino acids. V was cut by 0 bases and J by 2 bases, with 13 bases left in between. In nucleotides, the CDR3 is TGTGCCAGCAGCGTAGGCCCTTTGGTGGTCACAGATACGCAGTATTTT. Its translation is CASSVGPLVVTDTQYF. Combining the CDR3 with reference TRBV9 and TRBJ2-3 gives the whole variable domain DSGVTQTPKHLITATGQRVTLRCSPRSGDLSVYWYQQSLDQGLQFLIQYYNGEERAKGNILERFSAQQFPDLHSELNLSSLELGDSALYFCASSVGPLVVTDTQYFGPGTRLTVL.

Only a few counts were recorded for this clone. The rearrangement links TRBV10-3 to TRBJ1-3; tentative D call: TRBD1 (6 bases). The length of the CDR3 is 13 residues. The V gene lost 6 bases and the J gene lost 0 bases, with 6 bases spanning the gap. Germline-derived CDR1 and CDR2 are ENHRY and SYGVKD. The CDR3 spells CAIRDSSGNTIYF. CDR3 bases: TGTGCCATCAGGGACAGCTCTGGAAACACCATATATTTT.

A few counts support this clone. Other DNA sequences in this sample translate to the same CDR3. This rearrangement joins TRBV7-9 to TRBJ1-5, with TRBD1 identical over 8 bases. This CDR3 comprises 14 residues. Unmatched junction bases numbered 4, after V lost 3 bases and J lost 6 bases. Germline V gene data show CDR1 as SEHNR and CDR2 as FQNEAQ (reference sequence). The CDR3 protein is CASSFGQGGQPQHF. The CDR3 region has the DNA TGTGCCAGCAGCTTTGGACAGGGAGGTCAGCCCCAGCATTTT.

This chain connects TRBV9 to TRBJ2-2; D is possibly TRBD1 (6 bases). Germline V gives CDR1 SGDLS, CDR2 YYNGEE. The CDR3 loop spans 17 amino acids. The V end lost 4 bases, the J end lost 0 bases, and 16 bases lay between the germline ends. This CDR3 reads CASSLNPGQPNTGELFF. The CDR3 DNA is TGTGCCAGCAGCCTAAATCCGGGACAACCGAACACCGGGGAGCTGTTTTTT. The full variable domain, its missing parts supplied by reference TRBV9 and TRBJ2-2, is DSGVTQTPKHLITATGQRVTLRCSPRSGDLSVYWYQQSLDQGLQFLIQYYNGEERAKGNILERFSAQQFPDLHSELNLSSLELGDSALYFCASSLNPGQPNTGELFFGEGSRLTVL.

The chain recombines TRBV7-9 with TRBJ2-7; D possibly uses TRBD1 or TRBD2 (5 bases each). V lost 5 bases to trimming and J lost 6 bases, with 23 bases between them. The germline gives CDR1 SEHNR, CDR2 FQNEAQ (reference sequence). This CDR3 is built from 16 residues. The CDR3 sequence: CASSPPFRDGRVEQYF. CDR3 DNA: TGTGCCAGCAGCCCACCTTTTCGGGACGGTCGTGTCGAGCAGTACTTC.

The gene calls are TRBV21-1 and TRBJ2-1. TRBV21-1 is a recognized pseudogene. This CDR3 has 11 amino acids. CDR3: CASSKLDLGIF. The CDR3 DNA reads TGTGCCAGCAGCAAGTTGGATTTAGGGATCTTC.

This clone was found once. The V gene is TRBV28, the J gene TRBJ2-1, with D perhaps matching TRBD2 (6 bases). CDR1 and CDR2 (germline): MDHEN, SYDVKM. V dropped 4 bases and J dropped 5 bases, with 21 bases sitting between them. This CDR3 comprises 17 residues. The CDR3 nucleotides are TGTGCCAGCAGTTCTCCCTCGTCTGCGGGGAGCAACAATGAGCAGTTCTTC. It translates to CASSSPSSAGSNNEQFF.

This chain connects TRBV6-5 to TRBJ2-7; D may correspond to TRBD1 or TRBD2 (5 bases each). V shed 5 bases and J shed 2 bases, with 13 bases lying between them. CDR3 length: 14 residues. Per the germline V gene, CDR1 is MNHEY and CDR2 is SVGAGI. The chain's CDR3 is CASSGTSQTYEQYF. DNA of the CDR3: TGTGCCAGCAGTGGGACCTCGCAGACCTACGAGCAGTACTTC.

V usage is TRBV6-6 and J usage is TRBJ2-3, with TRBD2 identical over 8 bases. The germline CDR1 and CDR2 sequences are MNHNY and SVGAGI (reference sequence). V lost 6 bases and J lost 0; bases outside the gene matches: 8. There are 16 residues in the CDR3. CDR3 coding DNA: TGTGCCAGCAGCCGAACACTAGCGGAGAGCACAGATACGCAGTATTTT. Translating it yields CASSRTLAESTDTQYF.

The V and J genes are TRBV4-1 and TRBJ2-7; D possibly corresponds to TRBD1 (5 bases). V was trimmed by 1 base and J by 0 bases, leaving 10 bases between them. CDR1 and CDR2 (germline): MGHRA, YSYEKL. This CDR3 region has 15 residues. The CDR3: CASSQVGQGSYEQYF. The DNA for the CDR3 is TGCGCCAGCAGCCAAGTAGGGCAGGGCTCCTACGAGCAGTACTTC.